These T cell receptor beta chains were read from a single sample in a study of early T cells in non-severe SARS-CoV-2 infection. TCRdb ran MiXCR on the 5' RACE reads and lists one entry per CDR3 protein. The repertoire has nearly 70,000 distinct CDR3 sequences, around 4.2% of them found once; the top ten carry roughly 3.7%. Source: whole blood, taken at baseline. These receptor sequences come from an adult who was a healthcare worker with PCR-confirmed SARS-CoV-2 infection or an uninfected control (not recorded which). The donor label of this sample is uncertain. The conserved cysteine and the conserved F or W are not part of the CDR3 here. Each record gives: V gene, CDR3 protein.

TRBV6-2/TRBV6-3 | ASSYGGSPAYEQY
TRBV4-1 | ASSSGQLNTEAF
TRBV20-1 | SARDEGTTQETQY
TRBV7-9 | ASSLGTGGSPNYGYT
TRBV14 | ASSPFVTGNSDTQY
TRBV5-5 | ASSLGTGAGYGYT
TRBV10-1 | ASAFQGGNEQF
TRBV6-2/TRBV6-3 | ASSYSDQGPSPLH
TRBV7-6 | ASSLLASETYEQY
TRBV15 | ATSSRDRVRSYEQY
TRBV6-4 | ASSDSRLGQAFTDTQY
TRBV19 | ASSRDRGFEQY
TRBV7-2 | ASSLATYEQY
TRBV15 | ATSSGHVRITQY
TRBV10-2 | ASSVSWNTEAF
TRBV11-2 | ASRGREQY
TRBV7-2 | ASSSWTVAYEQY
TRBV6-5 | ASSYHRGILYNSPLH
TRBV20-1 | SAGNRQGADTQY
TRBV2 | ASSEDRDRPPSNQPQH